This T cell receptor (beta chain) was documented in a study of shared clonotypes between healthy human individuals. The J segment lost 3 bases and the V segment lost 5 bases, leaving 6 bases of the junction unmatched. The CDR3 length is 15 residues. CDR1 is ENHRY, CDR2 SYGVKD, per germline. Only in-frame clones appear in the TCRdb table, and some are missing; sequencing was by immunoSEQ multiplex PCR. The sample lists about 490,000 clones; 70% to 80% were seen once. The chain links TRBV10-3 to TRBJ1-1; 10 bases agree with TRBD1. The specimen sequenced was PBMCs. The origin of this receptor is a woman aged 40-49 years in good health. Some clones in this sample may be carry-over from other donors' samples. The CDR3 nucleotides read TGTGCCATCAGTACGGGACAGGGGCGGGACACTGAAGCTTTCTTT. Translated: CAISTGQGRDTEAFF.